The 21 T cell receptor beta chains reported below all come from one sample, sequenced in a study of technical replicates of blood from a few donors. Only in-frame clones appear in the TCRdb table, and some are missing; sequencing was by immunoSEQ multiplex PCR. The table lists around 100,000 clones, approximately 95% of them singletons. Sequencing was performed on T cells isolated from PBMCs. Source of these receptors: a human donor in good health.

The chain carries TRBV9 and TRBJ1-2; 8 bases fit TRBD1. From germline, CDR1 is SGDLS and CDR2 YYNGEE. The CDR3 totals 16 residues. V was pared by 3 bases and J by 8 bases, with 15 bases of the junction left unmatched. The CDR3 nucleotides read TGTGCCAGCAGCGCCAACGTAGGGGTGACAGGGGCGGGCTACACCTTC. Its protein is CASSANVGVTGAGYTF.

J is TRBJ1-5 and V is TRBV28, with TRBD1 matching over 8 bases. CDR1 and CDR2 (germline): MDHEN, SYDVKM. CDR3 size: 15 residues. V lost 6 bases and J lost 5; bases outside the gene matches: 9. The CDR3 nucleotides are TGTGCCAGCAGCTCGGACAGGGAGGATTATCAGCCCCAGCATTTT. Amino acids: CASSSDREDYQPQHF.

The chain recombines TRBV21-1 with TRBJ1-3; TRBD1 is taken as the D call from the table, unchecked against the DNA. TRBV21-1 is designated a pseudogene. The length of the CDR3 is 15 residues. CDR3 sequence: CASSKALSSGNTIYF. CDR3 nucleotide sequence: TGTGCCAGCAGCAAAGCGCTCAGCTCTGGAAACACCATATATTTT.

This clone was counted once. The CDR3 DNA reads as TGTGCCAGCAGCTTAGGGGGACTGCGCTCTGGGGCCAACGTCCTGACTTTC. The encoded protein is CASSLGGLRSGANVLTF. This sequence joins TRBV7-2 and TRBJ2-6; D perhaps matches TRBD2 (6 bases). V lost 1 base and J 0 bases, leaving 10 bases between the germline ends. Germline lookup yields CDR1 SGHTA and CDR2 FQGNSA. This CDR3 spans 17 amino acids.

The chain carries TRBV7-9 and TRBJ1-2; 9 positions agree with TRBD1. CDR1 is SEHNR and CDR2 is FQNEAQ in the germline V gene (reference sequence). Trimming cost V 5 bases and J 2 bases; bases outside gene matches: 3. CDR3 length: 14 amino acids. DNA for the CDR3: TGTGCCAGCAGCGTAGGACAGGGGAACTATGGCTACACCTTC. This encodes CASSVGQGNYGYTF.

This chain connects TRBV28 to TRBJ2-6; TRBD1 matches 7 bases. Per germline, CDR1 MDHEN and CDR2 SYDVKM. CDR3 length: 21 amino acids. V lost 5 bases to trimming and J lost 3 bases; unmatched junction nucleotides: 22. The CDR3 DNA reads as TGTGCCAGCAGTCGAGGATTCCTCGGACAGGCCCCGGTGATTGGGGCCAACGTCCTGACTTTC. It specifies CASSRGFLGQAPVIGANVLTF. The entire variable domain, with the rest obtained from reference TRBV28 and TRBJ2-6, is as follows: DVKVTQSSRYLVKRTGEKVFLECVQDMDHENMFWYRQDPGLGLRLIYFSYDVKMKEKGDIPEGYSVSREKKERFSLILESASTNQTSMYLCASSRGFLGQAPVIGANVLTFGAGSRLTVL.

V gene TRBV7-9 combines with J gene TRBJ1-1, with 10 positions matching TRBD1. The junction had 1 base not matched to a gene; V was cut back by 1 base and J by 11 bases. Germline V CDR1 and CDR2: SEHNR, FQNEAQ (reference sequence). This CDR3 is built from 12 residues. DNA of the CDR3: TGTGCCAGCAGCTTAGGGACAGGGGGTGCTTTCTTT. It codes for CASSLGTGGAFF.

CDR3 nucleotide sequence: TGTGCCAGCAGCGGGACAACTTCTGGGGCCAACGTCCTGACTTTC. Amino acids: CASSGTTSGANVLTF. The gene calls are TRBV7-9 and TRBJ2-6, with D possibly TRBD1 on 6 matching bases. Germline CDR1 is SEHNR and CDR2 is FQNEAQ (reference sequence). This CDR3 is built from 15 residues. With 5 bases removed from V and 1 base from J, the gap between germline ends came to 9 bases.

The genes are TRBV10-1 and TRBJ2-4; TRBD2 is a possible D gene (5 bases). Germline assignment: CDR1 WNHNN and CDR2 SYGVQD (reference sequence). CDR3 length equals 13 residues. V shed 5 bases and J shed 8 bases, with 13 bases lying between them. CDR3 protein: CASSKNAGDIQYF. CDR3 in DNA: TGCGCCAGCAGTAAGAACGCGGGCGACATTCAGTACTTC.

The chain employs TRBV11-2 and TRBJ2-7; 9 bases map to TRBD1. V was clipped by 6 bases and J by 4 bases; unmatched bases: 10. The CDR3 sequence is 15 residues long. Germline V gene sequence: CDR1 SGHAT, CDR2 FQNNGV. The CDR3 reads CASRGPGQGLYEQYF. As DNA, the CDR3 is TGTGCCAGCAGGGGACCGGGACAGGGTCTTTACGAGCAGTACTTC.

This clone was seen just once. This chain uses TRBV4-3 with TRBJ2-1; D not certain. V was clipped by 0 bases and J by 0 bases, with 12 bases between them. This CDR3 has 17 residues. Germline V lookup: CDR1 LGHNA, CDR2 YSLEER. CDR3 amino acids: CASSQERGVSSYNEQFF. In nucleotides, the CDR3 is TGCGCCAGCAGCCAAGAAAGAGGCGTTAGCTCCTACAATGAGCAGTTCTTC.

CDR3 region: CASVAEVDRPQHF. CDR3 nucleotide sequence: TGTGCTAGTGTAGCCGAGGTAGATAGGCCCCAGCATTTT. J is TRBJ1-5 and V is TRBV12-5; D uncertain. CDR1 is LGHNT, CDR2 FRNRAP, per germline. The CDR3 contains 13 residues. Trimming took 7 bases from V and 9 from J, leaving 16 bases between them.

This chain joins TRBV4-3 and TRBJ1-1; perhaps TRBD1 as D (5 bases). The V end was cut by 4 bases, the J end by 3 bases, with 18 bases between. The germline V gene encodes CDR1 LGHNA and CDR2 YSLEER. The CDR3 extends over 16 amino acids. The CDR3 protein is CASSRDASGRYTEAFF. CDR3 nucleotide sequence: TGCGCCAGCAGCCGAGATGCTTCAGGGCGGTACACTGAAGCTTTCTTT.

The V and J genes are TRBV7-8 and TRBJ2-7; 15 positions match TRBD2. The ends lost 1 base at V and 5 bases at J; junction bases unmatched: 3. In germline, CDR1 is SGHVS, CDR2 FQNEAQ. The length of the CDR3 is 16 residues. Written as DNA, the CDR3 is TGTGCCAGCAGCTTAGGTGGACTAGCGGGAGGGCACGAGCAGTACTTC. It specifies CASSLGGLAGGHEQYF.

The chain employs TRBV14 and TRBJ2-1; 7 bases are a match to TRBD2. V was clipped by 5 bases and J by 9 bases; unmatched bases: 16. Germline V CDR1 and CDR2: SGHDN, FVKESK. This CDR3 is built from 16 residues. For the CDR3, the DNA is TGTGCCAGCAGCTTGGGGAGGGGCGGGAGTGTAGCTGAGCAGTTCTTC. Encoded protein: CASSLGRGGSVAEQFF.

This clone showed up just once. The genes are TRBV19 and TRBJ1-2; no reliable D call. Germline V CDR1 and CDR2: LNHDA, SQIVND (reference sequence). The CDR3 is made up of 13 amino acids. With 3 bases removed from V and 4 bases from J, the gap between germline ends came to 9 bases. The CDR3 sequence is CASSIGQFYGYTF. As DNA, the CDR3 is TGTGCCAGTAGTATTGGCCAGTTCTATGGCTACACCTTC.

The count of this clone is one. The V and J genes are TRBV28 and TRBJ1-2; 7 positions match TRBD1. The CDR3 consists of 15 residues. V dropped 7 bases and J dropped 4; count of bases not matched to a gene: 12. CDR1 is MDHEN, CDR2 SYDVKM, per germline. The CDR3 DNA is TGTGCCAGCACTTTTGATCTCAGGGGGATCTATGGCTACACCTTC. This sequence encodes CASTFDLRGIYGYTF.

V and J are TRBV28 and TRBJ1-5; D perhaps matches TRBD1 (5 bases). Germline assignment: CDR1 MDHEN and CDR2 SYDVKM. The germline V and J ends were trimmed by 7 bases and 1 base, with 14 bases remaining between them. The CDR3 extends over 15 amino acids. CDR3 coding DNA: TGTGCCAGCACCACTGCAGGGTTAAGCAATCAGCCCCAGCATTTT. Amino acids: CASTTAGLSNQPQHF.

The chain couples TRBV30 to TRBJ2-7, with D possibly TRBD1 on 6 matching bases. The CDR3 extends over 13 amino acids. The V gene lost 1 base and the J gene lost 6 bases, with 13 bases spanning the gap. Germline CDR1 and CDR2: GTSNPN and SVGIG (reference sequence). The CDR3 spells CAWSGSTGFEQYF. The DNA of the CDR3 is TGTGCCTGGAGTGGGTCAACAGGGTTCGAGCAGTACTTC.

The genes are TRBV5-1 and TRBJ2-7; TRBD1 aligns across 7 bases. The CDR3 consists of 14 residues. V shed 4 bases, J shed 5 bases, and the junction held 9 bases outside the gene matches. The germline gives CDR1 SGHRS, CDR2 YFSETQ. CDR3 amino acids: CASSRGQPKDEQYF. In nucleotides, the CDR3 is TGCGCCAGCAGCAGGGGACAGCCAAAGGACGAGCAGTACTTC.

The CDR3 sequence: CASSADGDRLTEAFF. The CDR3 bases are TGTGCCAGCAGCGCGGATGGAGACAGGCTCACTGAAGCTTTCTTT. The V and J genes are TRBV9 and TRBJ1-1; tentatively, D is TRBD1 (6 bases). The CDR3 sequence is 15 residues long. Trimming took off 3 bases at V and 4 bases at J, with 16 bases between the two ends. Looked up from germline, CDR1 is SGDLS and CDR2 is YYNGEE.